The 27 T cell receptor beta chains listed next were all sequenced from one sample in a study of Ad26.COV2.S vaccination and SARS-CoV-2 variants (dated by TCRdb to the early 2020s). Receptor libraries were prepared by the immunoSEQ multiplex PCR assay. Held by TCRdb, this immuneACCESS table contains in-frame sequences only and omits some clones. Under half of the omission traces to an unresolved V gene where checked; the cause of the rest is unknown. The sample records about 680,000 clones, 89% of which are singletons. The ten largest account for approximately 1.5% of the sample. The meaning of the sample's treatment or condition label: 15 to 20 received Ad26.COV2.S at low or high dose, single or two shots; roughly five received placebo; per-sample allocation not given. Repertoires of vaccine and placebo recipients were sequenced from samples collected on day 63 after the first injection. This specimen consisted of peripheral blood, obtained in a trial of Ad26.COV2.S vaccine versus placebo. The receptor set was obtained from a person aged 18 to 65 who received the Ad26.COV2.S COVID-19 vaccine or a placebo.

The CDR3 DNA sequence: TGCGCCAGCAGCAGGGACACTAGCACAGATACGCAGTATTTT. It yields the protein CASSRDTSTDTQYF. The chain is built from TRBV5-1 and TRBJ2-3; maybe TRBD1 (6 bases). V was trimmed by 4 bases and J by 0 bases, leaving 9 bases between them. Per the germline V gene, CDR1 is SGHRS and CDR2 is YFSETQ. This CDR3 has 14 residues. The full variable domain, with the rest looked up from reference TRBV5-1 and TRBJ2-3, is KAGVTQTPRYLIKTRGQQVTLSCSPISGHRSVSWYQQTPGQGLQFLFEYFSETQRNKGNFPGRFSGRQFSNSRSEMNVSTLELGDSALYLCASSRDTSTDTQYFGPGTRLTVL.

The sample holds one count of this clone. V is TRBV19 and J is TRBJ2-7; D is unclear. The CDR3 is 14 amino acids. Germline V gene data show CDR1 as LNHDA and CDR2 as SQIVND (reference sequence). V shed 3 bases and J shed 0 bases, with 9 bases lying between them. CDR3 in amino acids: CASSMVSDSYEQYF. The DNA of the CDR3 is TGTGCCAGTAGTATGGTGTCAGACTCCTACGAGCAGTACTTC.

This clone was seen only once. The rearrangement links TRBV24-1 to TRBJ2-5, with D tentatively TRBD1 or TRBD2 (5 bases each). Trimming took 1 base from V and 0 from J, leaving 8 bases between them. There are 15 residues in the CDR3. The V gene's germline CDR1 is KGHDR and CDR2 SFDVKD. The CDR3 sequence is CATSDFRGNQETQYF. CDR3 in DNA: TGTGCCACCAGTGATTTCCGGGGCAACCAAGAGACCCAGTACTTC.

A few counts support this clone. The V gene is TRBV5-1, the J gene TRBJ1-1; maybe TRBD1 (5 bases). Germline-derived CDR1 and CDR2 are SGHRS and YFSETQ. Trimming removed 5 bases at V and 7 bases at J, with 12 bases between. The CDR3 runs 12 residues. CDR3 loop: CASRITGDEAFF. The CDR3, as DNA: TGCGCCAGCAGAATAACAGGAGATGAAGCTTTCTTT.

The V and J genes are TRBV11-2 and TRBJ1-5, with D possibly TRBD1 on 6 matching bases. Per the germline V gene, CDR1 is SGHAT and CDR2 is FQNNGV. V was clipped by 5 bases and J by 6 bases, with 17 bases between them. The CDR3 spans 15 residues. This CDR3 is CASSTSGGAGQPQHF. The CDR3 nucleotides are TGTGCCAGCAGCACCAGTGGGGGGGCTGGTCAGCCCCAGCATTTT.

This clone was seen a single time. The chain links TRBV24-1 to TRBJ1-2, with a weak D call TRBD1 (6 bases). V lost 4 bases and J 4 bases, leaving 27 bases between the germline ends. This CDR3 has 19 amino acids. From germline, CDR1 is KGHDR and CDR2 SFDVKD. In nucleotides, the CDR3 is TGTGCCACCAGTGAGGGCTTAGGACAGCGGCCAGGGACCTCCTATGGCTACACCTTC. Its translation is CATSEGLGQRPGTSYGYTF.

The chain employs TRBV12-3 or TRBV12-4 and TRBJ1-2; 7 bases line up with TRBD1. There are 12 residues in the CDR3. V shed 3 bases and J 8 bases; nucleotides not matched to a gene: 3. CDR3 residues: CASSFRGEGYTF. In DNA form, the CDR3 reads TGTGCCAGCAGTTTCAGGGGGGAAGGCTACACCTTC.

The rearrangement uses TRBV21-1 and TRBJ2-5; the table's D call of TRBD2 was not tested on the DNA. TRBV21-1 is shown as a pseudogene. The CDR3 is 17 amino acids. The CDR3 coding sequence is TGTGCCAGCAGCAAAGCGGGGACTAGCCGGGGCAGGGAGACCCAGTACTTC. Its translation is CASSKAGTSRGRETQYF.

The chain combines TRBV18 with TRBJ2-7; the D gene is possibly TRBD1 (6 bases). Trimming stripped 3 bases from V and 3 bases from J, with 9 bases between. Germline V lookup: CDR1 KGHSH, CDR2 LQKENI. The CDR3 extends over 13 amino acids. In DNA form, the CDR3 reads TGTGCCAGCTCACCTCAGGGGAACTACGAGCAGTACTTC. Protein: CASSPQGNYEQYF.

The gene calls are TRBV6-5 and TRBJ1-5, with 7 positions matching TRBD1. Germline V gene sequence: CDR1 MNHEY, CDR2 SVGAGI. The length of the CDR3 is 15 residues. V trimming: 5 bases; J trimming: 2 bases; junction bases outside the gene matches: 6. The CDR3, as DNA: TGTGCCAGCAGTAAACAGGGGATGGGCAATCAGCCCCAGCATTTT. Translating it yields CASSKQGMGNQPQHF.

The chain is built from TRBV2 and TRBJ1-3; no clear D. Trimming removed 4 bases at V and 3 bases at J, with 4 bases between. The CDR3 consists of 12 residues. CDR1 is SNHLY, CDR2 FYNNEI, per germline. This chain's CDR3 is CASSGNGNTIYF. As DNA, the CDR3 is TGTGCCAGCAGTGGAAATGGAAACACCATATATTTT.

V usage is TRBV10-2 and J usage is TRBJ1-4; 7 bases fit TRBD1. This CDR3 is built from 13 residues. Germline loops: CDR1 WSHSY, CDR2 SAAADI. V shed 3 bases, J shed 8 bases, and the junction held 3 bases outside the gene matches. The CDR3 is CASSEQGREKLFF. The CDR3 DNA reads as TGCGCCAGCAGTGAACAGGGGAGGGAAAAACTGTTTTTT.

The J gene is TRBJ2-5, the V gene TRBV5-1, with TRBD1 matching 10 bases. Trimming removed 4 bases from V and 5 bases from J; junction bases left unmatched: 8. Germline CDR1 and CDR2: SGHRS and YFSETQ. The CDR3 spans 15 residues. In DNA form, the CDR3 reads TGCGCCAGCAGCCGGGCGGGACAGGGGAGCGAGACCCAGTACTTC. The encoded protein is CASSRAGQGSETQYF.

This clone was seen only once. Its ends do not fully match the called genes, so a read error is possible. The chain combines TRBV12-3 or TRBV12-4 with TRBJ1-2; 8 bases align to TRBD1. The CDR3 is made up of 11 amino acids. CDR3 protein: CASSLALGQAF. CDR3 DNA: TGTGCCAGCAGTTTAGCGTTGGGACAGGCTTTC.

Comments on this clone: This CDR3 is also generated by other DNA sequences in the sample. V usage is TRBV4-1 and J usage is TRBJ1-4, with 9 positions matching TRBD1. The germline gives CDR1 MGHRA, CDR2 YSYEKL. The CDR3 extends over 14 amino acids. V shed 1 base, J shed 6 bases, and the junction held 0 bases outside the gene matches. CDR3 nucleotides: TGCGCCAGCAGCCAAGGGACAGGGGATGAAAAACTGTTTTTT. It codes for CASSQGTGDEKLFF.

The rearrangement uses TRBV27 and TRBJ1-1; D is uncertain. Germline CDR1 MNHEY, CDR2 SMNVEV (reference sequence). The CDR3 runs to 13 residues. Trimming left V 7 bases short and J 4 bases short, with 13 bases between. In DNA form, the CDR3 reads TGTGCCAGCAAGGGTTTGTCGGGCACTGAAGCTTTCTTT. It encodes CASKGLSGTEAFF.

This clone occurred once. The rearrangement joins TRBV18 to TRBJ1-2, with a weak D call TRBD1 (5 bases). Germline V lookup: CDR1 KGHSH, CDR2 LQKENI. This CDR3 region has 14 residues. V was pared by 4 bases and J by 2 bases, with 11 bases between. Here the CDR3 DNA reads TGTGCCAGCTCACTCGGGACGGGCAACTATGGCTACACCTTC. Its protein is CASSLGTGNYGYTF.

J is TRBJ1-2 and V is TRBV19, with unresolved D. CDR3 length: 16 amino acids. Trimming removed 3 bases from V and 2 bases from J, with 16 bases in between. Germline lookup yields CDR1 LNHDA and CDR2 SQIVND (reference sequence). The DNA of the CDR3 is TGTGCCAGTAGTATCCAACCAGAACTTTTCAACTATGGCTACACCTTC. Protein: CASSIQPELFNYGYTF.

The V gene is TRBV30, the J gene TRBJ1-1; D not resolved. The CDR3 totals 13 residues. V lost 0 bases and J lost 1, with 6 bases in between. Germline-derived CDR1 and CDR2 are GTSNPN and SVGIG (reference sequence). This CDR3 reads CAWSVLENTEAFF. The CDR3 DNA is TGTGCCTGGAGTGTTCTGGAGAACACTGAAGCTTTCTTT.

V usage is TRBV3-1 (or the pseudogene TRBV3-2) and J usage is TRBJ1-2; TRBD1 is a possible D gene (5 bases). With 0 bases removed from V and 4 bases from J, the gap between germline ends came to 12 bases. This CDR3 has 15 amino acids. Germline lookup yields CDR1 LGHDT and CDR2 YNNKEL (reference sequence). The CDR3 nucleotides are TGTGCCAGCAGCCAAGATCAGACAGCCCTCTATGGCTACACCTTC. Translation: CASSQDQTALYGYTF.

The gene calls are TRBV10-3 and TRBJ1-2; D not resolved. CDR1 is ENHRY and CDR2 is SYGVKD in the germline V gene. Trimming took off 7 bases at V and 1 base at J, with 13 bases between the two ends. The CDR3 is made up of 14 amino acids. The CDR3 DNA follows: TGTGCCATCACCTCCGGGGATTATAACTATGGCTACACCTTC. Translation gives CAITSGDYNYGYTF.

The rearrangement joins TRBV6-1 to TRBJ2-5, with 7 nucleotides matching TRBD2. Germline-derived CDR1 and CDR2 are MNHNS and SASEGT. V gave up 2 bases and J gave up 5 bases; unmatched junction bases: 5. The CDR3 loop spans 14 amino acids. The CDR3 nucleotides read TGTGCCAGCAGTGAAAGTGGGAGGGCGGAGACCCAGTACTTC. It is translated as CASSESGRAETQYF.

This clone was picked up a small number of times. Written as DNA, the CDR3 is TGTGCCAGCAGCCCTCGCGGAAACACCATATATTTT. As protein: CASSPRGNTIYF. V gene TRBV27 combines with J gene TRBJ1-3; the D is unclear. Looked up from germline, CDR1 is MNHEY and CDR2 is SMNVEV (reference sequence). The CDR3 totals 12 residues. Trimming removed 6 bases from V and 4 bases from J, with 7 bases in between.

With respect to this clone: One end of the junction is discordant with germline, which a read error may explain. V and J are TRBV12-3 or TRBV12-4 and TRBJ2-2; tentatively, D is TRBD2 (5 bases). There are 12 residues in the CDR3. CDR3 sequence: CASSLAYGELFF. CDR3 DNA sequence: TGTGCCAGCAGTCTAGCTTACGGGGAGCTGTTTTTT.

The CDR3 region has the DNA TGTGCCAGCAGCACCAGGGTGCGAGCTTTCTTT. Translating gives CASSTRVRAFF. The J gene is TRBJ1-1, the V gene TRBV11-2; D is possibly TRBD1 (5 bases). Germline CDR1 SGHAT, CDR2 FQNNGV. The CDR3 loop spans 11 amino acids. V was shortened by 5 bases and J by 10 bases, with 11 bases between the two germline ends.

The DNA for the CDR3 is TGTGCCATCAGTGAGTCGATGGGACACCGACTTGAGCAGTACTTC. Protein product: CAISESMGHRLEQYF. The J gene is TRBJ2-7, the V gene TRBV10-3; a weak D match, TRBD1 (6 bases). This CDR3 is built from 15 residues. Germline CDR1 and CDR2: ENHRY and SYGVKD. Trimming left V 0 bases short and J 7 bases short, with 16 bases between.

J is TRBJ1-2 and V is TRBV20-1; no clear D gene. V lost 7 bases and J 7 bases, leaving 7 bases between the germline ends. From germline, CDR1 is DFQATT and CDR2 SNEGSKA (reference sequence). This CDR3 comprises 9 residues. Written as DNA, the CDR3 is TGCAGTGGATCTTCTGGCTACACCTTC. Translation: CSGSSGYTF.